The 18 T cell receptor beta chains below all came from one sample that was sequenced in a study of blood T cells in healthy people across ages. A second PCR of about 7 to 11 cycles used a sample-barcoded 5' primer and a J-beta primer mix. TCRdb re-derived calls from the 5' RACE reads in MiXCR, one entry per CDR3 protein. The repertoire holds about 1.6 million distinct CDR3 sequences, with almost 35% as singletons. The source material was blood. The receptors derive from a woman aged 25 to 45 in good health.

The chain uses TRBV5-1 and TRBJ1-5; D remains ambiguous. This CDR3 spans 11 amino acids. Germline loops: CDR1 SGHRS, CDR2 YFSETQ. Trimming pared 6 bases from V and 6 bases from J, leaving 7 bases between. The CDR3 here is CASKIPQPQHF. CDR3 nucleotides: TGCGCCAGCAAAATCCCTCAGCCCCAGCATTTT.

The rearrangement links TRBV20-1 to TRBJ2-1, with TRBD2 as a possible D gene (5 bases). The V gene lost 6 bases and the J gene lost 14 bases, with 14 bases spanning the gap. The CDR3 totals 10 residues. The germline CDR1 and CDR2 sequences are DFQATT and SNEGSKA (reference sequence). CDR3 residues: CSALGSRKFF. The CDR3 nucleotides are TGCAGTGCCCTAGGGAGCAGAAAGTTCTTC.

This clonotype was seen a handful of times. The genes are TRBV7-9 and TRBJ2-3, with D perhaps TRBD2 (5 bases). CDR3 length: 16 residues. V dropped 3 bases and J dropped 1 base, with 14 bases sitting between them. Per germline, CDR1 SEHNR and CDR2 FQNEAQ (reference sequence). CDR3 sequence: CASSFLGGSGTDTQYF. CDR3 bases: TGTGCCAGCAGCTTCTTGGGTGGTAGCGGCACAGATACGCAGTATTTT.

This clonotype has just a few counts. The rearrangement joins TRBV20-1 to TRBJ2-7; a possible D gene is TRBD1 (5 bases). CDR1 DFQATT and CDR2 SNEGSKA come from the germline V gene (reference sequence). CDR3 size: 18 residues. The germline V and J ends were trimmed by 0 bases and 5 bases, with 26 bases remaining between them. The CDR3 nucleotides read TGCAGTGCTAGAGATCCGGCCAGGTCAGGTTCTCAGGGAAACGAGCAGTACTTC. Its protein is CSARDPARSGSQGNEQYF.

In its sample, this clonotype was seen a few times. The CDR3 sequence: CASSQRDRAADTQYF. The CDR3 DNA sequence: TGTGCCAGCAGCCAAAGGGACAGGGCGGCGGATACGCAGTATTTT. V is TRBV3-1 and J is TRBJ2-3; the match to TRBD1 covers 9 bases. J was trimmed by 6 bases and V by 2 bases; bases with no gene match: 6. The CDR3 sequence is 15 residues long. Germline CDR1 LGHDT, CDR2 YNNKEL (reference sequence).

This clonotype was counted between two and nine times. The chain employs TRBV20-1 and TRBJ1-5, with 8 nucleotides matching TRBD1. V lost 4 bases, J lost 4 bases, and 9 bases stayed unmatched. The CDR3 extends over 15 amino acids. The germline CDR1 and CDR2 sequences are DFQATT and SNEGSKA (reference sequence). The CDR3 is CSAKGQGSRNQPQHF. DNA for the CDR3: TGCAGTGCTAAAGGACAGGGCTCCCGAAATCAGCCCCAGCATTTT.

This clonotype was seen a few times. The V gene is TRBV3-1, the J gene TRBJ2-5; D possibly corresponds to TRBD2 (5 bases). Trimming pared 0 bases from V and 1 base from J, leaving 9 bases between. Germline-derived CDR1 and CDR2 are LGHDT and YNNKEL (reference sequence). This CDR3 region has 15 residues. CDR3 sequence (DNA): TGTGCCAGCAGCCAAGATACCGGGATCCAAGAGACCCAGTACTTC. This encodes CASSQDTGIQETQYF.

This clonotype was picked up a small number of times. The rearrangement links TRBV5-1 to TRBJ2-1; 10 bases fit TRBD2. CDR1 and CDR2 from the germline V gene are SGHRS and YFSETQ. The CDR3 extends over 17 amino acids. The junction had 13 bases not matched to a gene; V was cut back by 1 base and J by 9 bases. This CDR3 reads CASSLSQREGLTSEQFF. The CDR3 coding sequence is TGCGCCAGCAGCTTGAGTCAGCGGGAGGGCCTCACCAGTGAGCAGTTCTTC.

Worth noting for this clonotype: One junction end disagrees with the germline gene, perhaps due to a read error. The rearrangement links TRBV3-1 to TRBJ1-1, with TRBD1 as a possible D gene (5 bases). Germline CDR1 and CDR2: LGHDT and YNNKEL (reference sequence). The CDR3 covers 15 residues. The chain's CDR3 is CVSSPRGAPGLEAFF. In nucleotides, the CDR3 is TGTGTCAGCAGCCCAAGAGGGGCCCCGGGACTTGAAGCTTTCTTT.

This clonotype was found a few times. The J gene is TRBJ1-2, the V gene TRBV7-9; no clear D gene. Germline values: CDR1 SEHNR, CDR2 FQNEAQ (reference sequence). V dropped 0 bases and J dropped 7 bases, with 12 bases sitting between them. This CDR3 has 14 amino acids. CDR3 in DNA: TGTGCCAGCAGCTTAGCACCCACGGTTGGTGGCTACACCTTC. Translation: CASSLAPTVGGYTF.

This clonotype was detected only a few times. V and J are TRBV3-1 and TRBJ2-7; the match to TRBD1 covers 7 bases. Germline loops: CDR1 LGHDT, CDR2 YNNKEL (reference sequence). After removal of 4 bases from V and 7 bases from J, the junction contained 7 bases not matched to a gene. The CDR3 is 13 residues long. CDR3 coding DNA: TGTGCCAGCAGCCCCGGGCCCAGGGGGGAGCAGTACTTC. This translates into CASSPGPRGEQYF.

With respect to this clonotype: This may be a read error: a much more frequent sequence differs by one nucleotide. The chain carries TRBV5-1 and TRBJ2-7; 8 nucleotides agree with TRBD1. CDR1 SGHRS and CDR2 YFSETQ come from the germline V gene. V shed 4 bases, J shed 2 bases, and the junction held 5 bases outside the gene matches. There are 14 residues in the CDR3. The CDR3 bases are TGCGCCAGCAGCCTCCCGACAGGGGCCTACGAGCAGTACTTC. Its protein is CASSLPTGAYEQYF.

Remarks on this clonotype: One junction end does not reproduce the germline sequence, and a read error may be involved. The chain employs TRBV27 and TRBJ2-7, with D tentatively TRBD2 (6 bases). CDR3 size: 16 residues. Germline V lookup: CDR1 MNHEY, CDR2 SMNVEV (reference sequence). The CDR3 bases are TGTGCCGGCAGTTTAGCTGGGACTTGCGTCTCCTACGAGCAGTACTTC. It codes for CAGSLAGTCVSYEQYF.

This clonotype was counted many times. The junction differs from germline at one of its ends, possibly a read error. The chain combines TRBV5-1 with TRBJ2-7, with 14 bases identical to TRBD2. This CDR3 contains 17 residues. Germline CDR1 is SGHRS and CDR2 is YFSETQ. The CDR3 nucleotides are TGTGCCAGCAGCCCTGGACTAGCGGGGGGACTTACCTACGAGCAGTACTTC. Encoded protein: CASSPGLAGGLTYEQYF. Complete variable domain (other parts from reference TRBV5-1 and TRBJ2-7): KAGVTQTPRYLIKTRGQQVTLSCSPISGHRSVSWYQQTPGQGLQFLFEYFSETQRNKGNFPGRFSGRQFSNSRSEMNVSTLELGDSALYLCASSPGLAGGLTYEQYFGPGTRLTVT.

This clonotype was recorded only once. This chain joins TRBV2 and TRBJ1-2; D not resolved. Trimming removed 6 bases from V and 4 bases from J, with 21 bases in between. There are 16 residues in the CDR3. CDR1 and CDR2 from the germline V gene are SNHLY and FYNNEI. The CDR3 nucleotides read TGTGCCAGCAGGCCCCGGGCGGGAGCAAGTCTCTATGGCTACACCTTC. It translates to CASRPRAGASLYGYTF.

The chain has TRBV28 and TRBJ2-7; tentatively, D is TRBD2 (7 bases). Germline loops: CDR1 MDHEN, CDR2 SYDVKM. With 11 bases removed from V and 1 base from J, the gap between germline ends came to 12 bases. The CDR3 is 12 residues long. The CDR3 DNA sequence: TGTGCCGGGGGGGGCCCGTCCTACGAGCAGTACTTC. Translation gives CAGGGPSYEQYF.

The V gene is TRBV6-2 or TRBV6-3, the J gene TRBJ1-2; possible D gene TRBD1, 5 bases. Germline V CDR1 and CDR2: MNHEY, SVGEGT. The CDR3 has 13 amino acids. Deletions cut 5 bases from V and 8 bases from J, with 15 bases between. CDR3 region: CASSPLGDRGYTF. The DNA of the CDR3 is TGTGCCAGCAGTCCCCTGGGGGATAGAGGCTACACCTTC.

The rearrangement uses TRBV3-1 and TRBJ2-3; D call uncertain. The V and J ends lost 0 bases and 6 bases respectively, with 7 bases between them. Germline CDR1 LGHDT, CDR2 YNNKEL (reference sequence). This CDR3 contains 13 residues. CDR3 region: CASSQDPEDTQYF. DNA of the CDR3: TGTGCCAGCAGCCAAGATCCCGAGGATACGCAGTATTTT.